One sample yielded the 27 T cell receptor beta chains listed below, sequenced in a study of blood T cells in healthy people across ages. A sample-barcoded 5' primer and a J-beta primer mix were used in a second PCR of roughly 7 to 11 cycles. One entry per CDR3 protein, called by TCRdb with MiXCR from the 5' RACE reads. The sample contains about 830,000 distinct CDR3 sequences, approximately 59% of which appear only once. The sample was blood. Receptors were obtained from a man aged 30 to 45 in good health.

Here the CDR3 reads CSASGQGASSYEQYF. The CDR3 region has the DNA TGCAGTGCGTCGGGACAGGGGGCGAGCTCCTACGAGCAGTACTTC. The rearrangement links TRBV20-1 to TRBJ2-7; 12 bases match TRBD1. This CDR3 spans 15 amino acids. J gave up 0 bases and V 6 bases, and 6 bases lay outside the gene matches. The germline V gene has CDR1 DFQATT and CDR2 SNEGSKA (reference sequence).

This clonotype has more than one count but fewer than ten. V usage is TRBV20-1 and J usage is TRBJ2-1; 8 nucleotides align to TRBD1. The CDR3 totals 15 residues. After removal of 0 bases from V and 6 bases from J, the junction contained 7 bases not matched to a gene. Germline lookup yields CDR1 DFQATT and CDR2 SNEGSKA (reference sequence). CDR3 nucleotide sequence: TGCAGTGCTAGAGAGGAAAACAGGGGGAGCAATGAGCAGTTCTTC. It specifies CSAREENRGSNEQFF.

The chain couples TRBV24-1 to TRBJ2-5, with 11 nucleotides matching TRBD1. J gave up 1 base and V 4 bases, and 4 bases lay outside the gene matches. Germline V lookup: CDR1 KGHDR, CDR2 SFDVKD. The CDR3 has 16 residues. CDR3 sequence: CATSELGQGAQETQYF. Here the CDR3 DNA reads TGTGCCACCAGTGAGCTTGGACAGGGGGCCCAAGAGACCCAGTACTTC.

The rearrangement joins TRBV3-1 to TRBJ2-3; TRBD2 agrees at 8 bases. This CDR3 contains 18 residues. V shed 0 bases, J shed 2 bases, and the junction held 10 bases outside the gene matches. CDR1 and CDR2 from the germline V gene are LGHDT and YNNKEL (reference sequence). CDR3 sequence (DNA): TGTGCCAGCAGCCAAGAGTTCCGCGGGGGGCCGTACACAGATACGCAGTATTTT. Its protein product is CASSQEFRGGPYTDTQYF.

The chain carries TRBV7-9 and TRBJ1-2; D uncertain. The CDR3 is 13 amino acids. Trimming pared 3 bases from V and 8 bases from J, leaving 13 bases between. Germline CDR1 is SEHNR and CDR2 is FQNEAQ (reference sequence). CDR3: CASSLGSLWGYTF. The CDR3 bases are TGTGCCAGCAGCTTGGGATCTCTGTGGGGCTACACCTTC.

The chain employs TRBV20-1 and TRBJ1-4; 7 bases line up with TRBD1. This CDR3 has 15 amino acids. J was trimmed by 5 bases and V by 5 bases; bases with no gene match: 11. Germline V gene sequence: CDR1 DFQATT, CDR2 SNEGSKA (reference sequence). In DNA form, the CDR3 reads TGCAGTGCTTCGCGTCTGGACAGGTCCAATGAAAAACTGTTTTTT. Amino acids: CSASRLDRSNEKLFF.

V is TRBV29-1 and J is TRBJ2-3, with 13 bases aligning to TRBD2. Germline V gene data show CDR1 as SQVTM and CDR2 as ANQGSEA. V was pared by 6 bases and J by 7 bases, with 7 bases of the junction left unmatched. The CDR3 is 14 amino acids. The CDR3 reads CSVVTSGGSNTQYF. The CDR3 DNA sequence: TGCAGCGTGGTGACTAGCGGGGGGTCAAATACGCAGTATTTT.

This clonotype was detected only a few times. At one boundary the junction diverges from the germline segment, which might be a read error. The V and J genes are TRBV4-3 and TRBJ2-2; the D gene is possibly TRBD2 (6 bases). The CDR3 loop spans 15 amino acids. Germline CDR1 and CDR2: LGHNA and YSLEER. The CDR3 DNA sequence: TGTGCCAGCAGCCAAGGGAGGACGAACACCGGGGAGCTGTTTTTT. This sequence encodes CASSQGRTNTGELFF.

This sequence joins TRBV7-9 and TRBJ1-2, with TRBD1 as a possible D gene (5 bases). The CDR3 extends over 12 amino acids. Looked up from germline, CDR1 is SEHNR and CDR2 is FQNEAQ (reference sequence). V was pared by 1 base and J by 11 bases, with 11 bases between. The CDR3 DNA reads TGTGCCAGCAGCTTAGTCTCCAGGGTTTACACCTTC. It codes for CASSLVSRVYTF.

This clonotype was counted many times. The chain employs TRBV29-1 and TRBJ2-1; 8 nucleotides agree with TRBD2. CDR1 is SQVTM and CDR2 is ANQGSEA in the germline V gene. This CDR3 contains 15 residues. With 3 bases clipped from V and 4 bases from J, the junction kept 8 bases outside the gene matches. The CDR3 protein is CSVDTGGVGYNEQFF. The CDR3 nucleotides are TGCAGCGTTGACACGGGAGGGGTGGGGTACAATGAGCAGTTCTTC.

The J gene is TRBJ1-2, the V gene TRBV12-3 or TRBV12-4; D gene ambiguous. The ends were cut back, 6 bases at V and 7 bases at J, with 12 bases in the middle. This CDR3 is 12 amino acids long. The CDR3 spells CASSQGPSGYTF. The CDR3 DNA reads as TGTGCCAGCAGCCAAGGACCAAGTGGCTACACCTTC.

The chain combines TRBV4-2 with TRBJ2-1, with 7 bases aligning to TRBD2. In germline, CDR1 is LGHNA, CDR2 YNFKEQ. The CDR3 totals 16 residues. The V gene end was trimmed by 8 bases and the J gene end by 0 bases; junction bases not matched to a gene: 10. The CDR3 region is CASLPGPGGSYNEQFF. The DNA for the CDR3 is TGTGCCAGCCTCCCGGGGCCGGGGGGCTCCTACAATGAGCAGTTCTTC.

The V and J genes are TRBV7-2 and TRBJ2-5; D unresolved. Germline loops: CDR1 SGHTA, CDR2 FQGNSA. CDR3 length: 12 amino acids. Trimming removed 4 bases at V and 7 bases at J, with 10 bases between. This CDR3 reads CASSSLEVTQYF. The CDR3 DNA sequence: TGTGCCAGCAGCTCACTCGAGGTGACCCAGTACTTC.

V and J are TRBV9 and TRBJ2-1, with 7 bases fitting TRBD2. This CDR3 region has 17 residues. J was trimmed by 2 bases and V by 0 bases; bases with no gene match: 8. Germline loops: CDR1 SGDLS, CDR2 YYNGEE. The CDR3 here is CASSVGYRGVTYNEQFF. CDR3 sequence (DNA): TGTGCCAGCAGCGTAGGGTACCGGGGGGTAACCTACAATGAGCAGTTCTTC.

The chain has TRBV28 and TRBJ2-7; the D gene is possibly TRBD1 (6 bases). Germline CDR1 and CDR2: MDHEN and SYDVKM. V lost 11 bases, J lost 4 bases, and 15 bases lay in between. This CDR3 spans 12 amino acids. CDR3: CAASGTKYEQYF. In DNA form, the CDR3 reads TGTGCCGCCTCCGGGACAAAGTACGAGCAGTACTTC.

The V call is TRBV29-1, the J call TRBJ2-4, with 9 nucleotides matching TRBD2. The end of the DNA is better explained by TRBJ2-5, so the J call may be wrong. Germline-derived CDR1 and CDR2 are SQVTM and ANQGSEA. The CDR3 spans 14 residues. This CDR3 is CSARSGGSRETQYF. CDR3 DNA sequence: TGCAGCGCCCGTAGCGGGGGAAGCCGGGAGACCCAGTACTTC.

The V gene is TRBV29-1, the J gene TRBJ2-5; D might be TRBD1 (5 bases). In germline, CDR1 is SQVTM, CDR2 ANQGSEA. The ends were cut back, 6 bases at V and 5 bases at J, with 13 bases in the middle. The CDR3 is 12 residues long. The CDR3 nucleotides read TGCAGCGTGGGCCAGGGCGAGGAGACCCAGTACTTC. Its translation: CSVGQGEETQYF. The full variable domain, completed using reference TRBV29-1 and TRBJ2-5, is SAVISQKPSRDICQRGTSLTIQCQVDSQVTMMFWYRQQPGQSLTLIATANQGSEATYESGFVIDKFPISRPNLTFSTLTVSNMSPEDSSIYLCSVGQGEETQYFGPGTRLLVL.

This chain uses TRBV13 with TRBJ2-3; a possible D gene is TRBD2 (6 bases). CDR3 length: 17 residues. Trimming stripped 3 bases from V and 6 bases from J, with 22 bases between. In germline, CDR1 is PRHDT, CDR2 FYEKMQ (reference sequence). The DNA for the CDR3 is TGTGCCAGCAGCTTGGATATTCCGGGACTGTCATCTGATACGCAGTATTTT. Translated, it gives CASSLDIPGLSSDTQYF. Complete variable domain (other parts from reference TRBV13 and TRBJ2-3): AAGVIQSPRHLIKEKRETATLKCYPIPRHDTVYWYQQGPGQDPQFLISFYEKMQSDKGSIPDRFSAQQFSDYHSELNMSSLELGDSALYFCASSLDIPGLSSDTQYFGPGTRLTVL.

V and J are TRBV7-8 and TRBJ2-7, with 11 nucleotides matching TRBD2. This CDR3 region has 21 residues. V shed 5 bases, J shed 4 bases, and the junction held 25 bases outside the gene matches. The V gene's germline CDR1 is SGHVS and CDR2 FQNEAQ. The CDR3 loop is CASSHKVPKLAGAAQEYEQYF. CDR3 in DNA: TGTGCCAGCAGCCACAAGGTCCCAAAACTAGCGGGAGCAGCCCAGGAATACGAGCAGTACTTC. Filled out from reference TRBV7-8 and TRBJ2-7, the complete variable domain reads GAGVSQSPRYKVAKRGQDVALRCDPISGHVSLFWYQQALGQGPEFLTYFQNEAQLDKSGLPSDRFFAERPEGSVSTLKIQRTQQEDSAVYLCASSHKVPKLAGAAQEYEQYFGPGTRLTVT.

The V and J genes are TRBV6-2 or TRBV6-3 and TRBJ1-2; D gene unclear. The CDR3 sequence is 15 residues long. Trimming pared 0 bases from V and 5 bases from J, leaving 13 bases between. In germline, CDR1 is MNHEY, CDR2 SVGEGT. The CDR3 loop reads CASSYSADRWYGYTF. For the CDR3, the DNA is TGTGCCAGCAGTTACTCGGCGGATCGATGGTATGGCTACACCTTC.

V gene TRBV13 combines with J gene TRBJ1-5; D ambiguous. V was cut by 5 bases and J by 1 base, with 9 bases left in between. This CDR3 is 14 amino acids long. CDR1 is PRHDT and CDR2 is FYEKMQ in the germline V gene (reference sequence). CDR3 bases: TGTGCCAGCAGCGTACGACCAAGCAATCAGCCCCAGCATTTT. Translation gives CASSVRPSNQPQHF.

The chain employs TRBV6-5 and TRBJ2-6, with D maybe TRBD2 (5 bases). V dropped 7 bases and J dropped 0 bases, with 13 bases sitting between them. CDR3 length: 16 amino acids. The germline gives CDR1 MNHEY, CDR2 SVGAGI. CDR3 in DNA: TGTGCCAGCACCAGAAAAGGGAGCTCTGGGGCCAACGTCCTGACTTTC. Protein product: CASTRKGSSGANVLTF.

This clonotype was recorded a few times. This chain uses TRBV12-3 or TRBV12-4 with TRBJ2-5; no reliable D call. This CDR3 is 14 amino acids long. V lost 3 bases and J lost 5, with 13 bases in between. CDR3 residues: CASSLGPTPETQYF. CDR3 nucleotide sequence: TGTGCCAGCAGTTTGGGCCCTACCCCCGAGACCCAGTACTTC.

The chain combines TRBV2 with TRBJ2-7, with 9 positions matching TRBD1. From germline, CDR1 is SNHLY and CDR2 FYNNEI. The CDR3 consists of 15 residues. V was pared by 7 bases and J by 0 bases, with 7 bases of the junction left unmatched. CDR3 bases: TGTGCCAGCACAATGGGACAGGGACCCTCCTACGAGCAGTACTTC. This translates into CASTMGQGPSYEQYF.

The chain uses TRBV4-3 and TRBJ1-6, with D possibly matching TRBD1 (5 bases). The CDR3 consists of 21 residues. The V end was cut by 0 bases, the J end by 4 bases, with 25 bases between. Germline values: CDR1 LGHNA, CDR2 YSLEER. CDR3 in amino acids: CASSQDWDSGPGWTYNSPLHF. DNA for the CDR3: TGCGCCAGCAGCCAAGATTGGGATTCCGGGCCGGGATGGACATATAATTCACCCCTCCACTTT.

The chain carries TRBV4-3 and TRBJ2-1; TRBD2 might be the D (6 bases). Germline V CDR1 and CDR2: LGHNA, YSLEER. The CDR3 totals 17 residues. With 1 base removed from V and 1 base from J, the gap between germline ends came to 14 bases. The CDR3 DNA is TGCGCCAGCAGCCAAGCGGCGGCGGGGCGATCCTACAATGAGCAGTTCTTC. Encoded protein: CASSQAAAGRSYNEQFF.

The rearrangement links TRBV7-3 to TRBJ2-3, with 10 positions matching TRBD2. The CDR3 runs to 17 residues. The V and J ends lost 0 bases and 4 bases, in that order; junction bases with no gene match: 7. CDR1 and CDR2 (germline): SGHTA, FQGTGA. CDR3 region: CASSLTQSSGGSDTQYF. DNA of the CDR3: TGTGCCAGCAGCTTAACCCAATCTAGCGGGGGATCAGATACGCAGTATTTT.